The clone carrying this TCR beta chain was seen a single time. As yet, its antigen is unknown. This entry comes from a study of cytomegalovirus exposure and HLA in healthy donors. Study observations and caveats: Upon later analysis, HLA-associated TCR beta chains proved more clonally expanded than other, equally common chains.

Healthy donors of bone marrow made up the group. The primer mix had 60 Vbeta and 13 Jbeta primers. Repertoires were generated with immunoSEQ multiplex PCR, while TCRdb's copy carries only in-frame clones and drops some. Of roughly 150,000 clones in the sample, 75% were seen once. Sample: PBMCs. The origin of this receptor is a man younger than 30 in good health and CMV-seronegative.

Written as DNA, the CDR3 is TGTGCCAGCAGTTTCGGGGGTCCTGAGCCCCAGCATTTT. Protein product: CASSFGGPEPQHF. V and J are TRBV27 and TRBJ1-5, with D possibly being TRBD1 (5 bases). CDR3 length equals 13 residues. Germline CDR1 is MNHEY and CDR2 is SMNVEV (reference sequence). V gave up 3 bases and J gave up 8 bases, with 11 bases separating them.